These 26 T cell receptor beta chains were sequenced from one sample in a study of cytomegalovirus exposure and HLA in healthy donors. 13 Jbeta primers and 60 Vbeta primers were used for the PCR. The table came from immunoSEQ multiplex PCR; TCRdb's copy has only in-frame clones and leaves some out. The sample holds roughly 160,000 clones, about three quarters seen once. The material sequenced was PBMCs. These receptors were taken from a woman aged 45-60 years in good health and CMV-seropositive.

The gene calls are TRBV11-2 and TRBJ2-2; D may be TRBD2 (5 bases). This CDR3 has 15 amino acids. V was clipped by 0 bases and J by 1 base, with 6 bases between them. In germline, CDR1 is SGHAT, CDR2 FQNNGV. CDR3 bases: TGTGCCAGCAGCTTAGACGGAGGGAACACCGGGGAGCTGTTTTTT. Encoded protein: CASSLDGGNTGELFF.

The gene calls are TRBV2 and TRBJ2-1; perhaps TRBD1 as D (5 bases). Trimming removed 4 bases from V and 6 bases from J, with 13 bases in between. Germline-derived CDR1 and CDR2 are SNHLY and FYNNEI. This CDR3 spans 14 amino acids. This CDR3 reads CASSAQGQGNEQFF. In DNA, the CDR3 is TGTGCCAGCAGTGCCCAGGGTCAGGGCAATGAGCAGTTCTTC.

The genes are TRBV28 and TRBJ1-1; possible D gene TRBD1, 5 bases. The CDR3 is made up of 16 amino acids. The V and J ends lost 4 bases and 4 bases respectively, with 19 bases between them. Germline CDR1 MDHEN, CDR2 SYDVKM. The CDR3 loop reads CASSSHGVGGGTEAFF. The DNA of the CDR3 is TGTGCCAGCAGTTCCCACGGGGTGGGGGGGGGCACTGAAGCTTTCTTT.

The chain employs TRBV27 and TRBJ2-7; 7 bases agree with TRBD2. Germline lookup yields CDR1 MNHEY and CDR2 SMNVEV (reference sequence). CDR3 length: 16 amino acids. Unmatched junction bases numbered 16, after V lost 4 bases and J lost 7 bases. CDR3 nucleotide sequence: TGTGCCAGCAGTTCACCGAGCGGGGCGGGAGTGGGAGAGCAGTACTTC. This gives the protein CASSSPSGAGVGEQYF.

This clone was seen only a few times. A junction end diverges from the germline sequence, so it may reflect a read error. This chain links TRBV7-7 with TRBJ2-1, with no clear D. Germline V CDR1 and CDR2: SSHAT, FNYEAQ (reference sequence). The CDR3 runs 14 residues. The CDR3 nucleotides read TGTGCTAGCAGCTTGAGTCCCCTGTACAATGAGCAGTTCTTC. Its protein is CASSLSPLYNEQFF.

The rearrangement uses TRBV14 and TRBJ2-3; D ambiguous. The CDR3 totals 15 residues. The germline V and J ends were trimmed by 1 base and 6 bases, with 14 bases remaining between them. Germline V gene sequence: CDR1 SGHDN, CDR2 FVKESK. The CDR3 nucleotides are TGTGCCAGCAGCCAAGGGTTTCCGAACTGGGATACGCAGTATTTT. This gives the protein CASSQGFPNWDTQYF.

The genes are TRBV13 and TRBJ2-1; weak D call: TRBD1 (6 bases). The germline V gene has CDR1 PRHDT and CDR2 FYEKMQ (reference sequence). Trimming took 5 bases from V and 4 from J, leaving 15 bases between them. This CDR3 contains 15 residues. For the CDR3, the DNA is TGTGCCAGCAGCAAAACAGGGATCGGGTACAATGAGCAGTTCTTC. Translated, it gives CASSKTGIGYNEQFF. The whole variable domain, remainder taken from reference TRBV13 and TRBJ2-1, is AAGVIQSPRHLIKEKRETATLKCYPIPRHDTVYWYQQGPGQDPQFLISFYEKMQSDKGSIPDRFSAQQFSDYHSELNMSSLELGDSALYFCASSKTGIGYNEQFFGPGTRLTVL.

This clone was observed a handful of times. This sequence joins TRBV28 and TRBJ1-6; 7 bases match TRBD1. With 6 bases clipped from V and 5 bases from J, the junction kept 16 bases outside the gene matches. This CDR3 is built from 18 residues. CDR1 is MDHEN, CDR2 SYDVKM, per germline. For the CDR3, the DNA is TGTGCCAGCAGCCTAATTAAAGGGACAGCCGATAATAATTCACCCCTCCACTTT. It yields the protein CASSLIKGTADNNSPLHF.

The chain uses TRBV29-1 and TRBJ1-2, with TRBD1 matching over 8 bases. Germline trimming cut 4 bases from V and 4 bases from J; bases unmatched to any gene: 8. The CDR3 is made up of 14 amino acids. Per germline, CDR1 SQVTM and CDR2 ANQGSEA. The CDR3 DNA reads as TGCAGCGTTGGGGGCAGGGGGCTAATCTATGGCTACACCTTC. It codes for CSVGGRGLIYGYTF.

This clone showed up just a few times. The gene calls are TRBV4-3 and TRBJ1-4, with D hard to call. Trimming cost V 1 base and J 5 bases, with 11 bases left between them. CDR3 length equals 15 residues. The germline CDR1 and CDR2 sequences are LGHNA and YSLEER. CDR3 bases: TGCGCCAGCAGCCAAGTCGGAGAATCCAATGAAAAACTGTTTTTT. It codes for CASSQVGESNEKLFF.

The rearrangement joins TRBV14 to TRBJ1-1; D is uncertain. The CDR3 loop spans 13 amino acids. Deletions cut 3 bases from V and 4 bases from J, with 9 bases between. Germline CDR1 SGHDN, CDR2 FVKESK. The CDR3 spells CASSQEGSTEAFF. In DNA form, the CDR3 reads TGTGCCAGCAGCCAGGAGGGTTCCACTGAAGCTTTCTTT.

This clone turned up a few times. This chain uses TRBV19 with TRBJ1-1; TRBD1 matches at 7 bases. This CDR3 region has 18 residues. The V gene end was trimmed by 4 bases and the J gene end by 1 base; junction bases not matched to a gene: 15. Germline values: CDR1 LNHDA, CDR2 SQIVND (reference sequence). This CDR3 is CASSRGYRGGGKNTEAFF. The CDR3 DNA sequence: TGTGCCAGTAGTAGGGGGTACAGGGGTGGGGGGAAGAACACTGAAGCTTTCTTT. Full variable domain (outside the CDR3, taken from reference TRBV19 and TRBJ1-1): DGGITQSPKYLFRKEGQNVTLSCEQNLNHDAMYWYRQDPGQGLRLIYYSQIVNDFQKGDIAEGYSVSREKKESFPLTVTSAQKNPTAFYLCASSRGYRGGGKNTEAFFGQGTRLTVV.

This chain uses TRBV21-1 with TRBJ1-1. TRBV21-1 is labeled a pseudogene. The CDR3 is 17 amino acids. CDR3 protein: CASSKAAQWYGNTEAFF. CDR3 bases: TGTGCCAGCAGCAAAGCAGCCCAATGGTATGGGAACACTGAAGCTTTCTTT.

V and J are TRBV6-5 and TRBJ1-2; D remains ambiguous. The V gene's germline CDR1 is MNHEY and CDR2 SVGAGI. V was shortened by 6 bases and J by 5 bases, with 19 bases between the two germline ends. The CDR3 is made up of 15 amino acids. CDR3 DNA: TGTGCCAGCAGCCGGGAAGCCATAGTTGGGTATGGCTACACCTTC. Protein: CASSREAIVGYGYTF.

The gene calls are TRBV6-5 and TRBJ1-1, with D hard to call. V shed 0 bases and J shed 1 base, with 9 bases lying between them. This CDR3 has 15 residues. CDR1 and CDR2 (germline): MNHEY, SVGAGI. CDR3 sequence: CASSYSTGSNTEAFF. The CDR3 DNA follows: TGTGCCAGCAGTTACTCAACGGGTTCGAACACTGAAGCTTTCTTT.

The rearrangement uses TRBV30 and TRBJ1-5, with 7 bases fitting TRBD1. The CDR3 contains 13 residues. Germline-derived CDR1 and CDR2 are GTSNPN and SVGIG (reference sequence). V was clipped by 1 base and J by 6 bases; unmatched bases: 3. The DNA for the CDR3 is TGTGCCTGGAGTGGACAGGGAATTCAGCCCCAGCATTTT. Protein: CAWSGQGIQPQHF.

The rearrangement links TRBV4-3 to TRBJ2-1; 12 positions match TRBD1. CDR3 length: 17 residues. The V segment lost 1 base and the J segment 8 bases; nucleotides outside the gene matches: 9. Germline assignment: CDR1 LGHNA and CDR2 YSLEER. The CDR3 DNA follows: TGCGCCAGCAGCCAAGGAGTCGGGGACAGGGGGCTGGATGAGCAGTTCTTC. Amino acid sequence: CASSQGVGDRGLDEQFF.

The V and J genes are TRBV10-3 and TRBJ2-5, with D possibly being TRBD1 (6 bases). The CDR3 spans 13 residues. V was clipped by 2 bases and J by 6 bases, with 10 bases between them. The V gene's germline CDR1 is ENHRY and CDR2 SYGVKD. CDR3 sequence (DNA): TGTGCCATCAGTGAGGCAGGGGAGCAGACCCAGTACTTC. This codes for CAISEAGEQTQYF.

V usage is TRBV28 and J usage is TRBJ2-1; TRBD2 aligns across 8 bases. The junction had 1 base not matched to a gene; V was cut back by 6 bases and J by 6 bases. CDR3 length equals 12 residues. CDR1 and CDR2 from the germline V gene are MDHEN and SYDVKM. The CDR3 loop is CASRSGSNEQFF. The DNA of the CDR3 is TGTGCCAGCAGGAGCGGGAGCAATGAGCAGTTCTTC.

This sequence joins TRBV4-1 and TRBJ1-4; 11 bases are a match to TRBD1. V lost 0 bases to trimming and J lost 5 bases; unmatched junction nucleotides: 8. The CDR3 has 18 residues. In germline, CDR1 is MGHRA, CDR2 YSYEKL. The CDR3 DNA follows: TGCGCCAGCAGCCAAGATGGGGGACAGGGGGGCCAAAATGAAAAACTGTTTTTT. It specifies CASSQDGGQGGQNEKLFF.

The chain couples TRBV5-4 to TRBJ2-3; possibly TRBD1 for D (6 bases). This CDR3 is built from 17 residues. Germline V CDR1 and CDR2: SGHNT, YYREEE (reference sequence). The ends were cut back, 9 bases at V and 0 bases at J, with 23 bases in the middle. The CDR3 here is CAIPRGSAASSTDTQYF. In DNA, the CDR3 is TGTGCCATTCCCAGGGGTAGCGCGGCTTCTAGCACAGATACGCAGTATTTT.

This clone was found once. The chain recombines TRBV5-5 with TRBJ2-2, with no clear D. CDR3 length: 14 amino acids. The V and J ends lost 4 bases and 5 bases respectively, with 12 bases between them. Germline V gene sequence: CDR1 SGHKS, CDR2 YYEKEE (reference sequence). CDR3 sequence (DNA): TGTGCCAGCAGCCCGGTGGTGAGGACCGGGGAGCTGTTTTTT. It codes for CASSPVVRTGELFF.

The chain recombines TRBV6-1 with TRBJ1-6, with D tentatively TRBD1 (6 bases). CDR3 size: 14 residues. V lost 1 base and J 18 bases, leaving 19 bases between the germline ends. Germline V gene lookup returns CDR1 MNHNS and CDR2 SASEGT. The CDR3 nucleotides are TGTGCCAGCAGTGAAGGTTTCGGACAGCTCCGTGGCCACTTT. Amino acids: CASSEGFGQLRGHF.

The V and J genes are TRBV7-6 and TRBJ1-1; a weak D match, TRBD1 (6 bases). The CDR3 length is 13 residues. Trimming pared 1 base from V and 6 bases from J, leaving 9 bases between. Per the germline V gene, CDR1 is SGHVS and CDR2 is FNYEAQ. As DNA, the CDR3 is TGTGCCAGCAGCTTAGGTGCAGGGGCTGAAGCTTTCTTT. As protein: CASSLGAGAEAFF.

The chain couples TRBV29-1 to TRBJ1-2; D may be TRBD1 (6 bases). V lost 7 bases and J lost 3, with 12 bases in between. The CDR3 extends over 12 amino acids. Germline V lookup: CDR1 SQVTM, CDR2 ANQGSEA. In nucleotides, the CDR3 is TGCAGCGCTCGGACAGCCGACTATGGCTACACCTTC. Residues: CSARTADYGYTF.

This rearrangement joins TRBV7-9 to TRBJ2-2; D might be TRBD2 (5 bases). This CDR3 contains 16 residues. Germline CDR1 reads SEHNR; CDR2 reads FQNEAQ (reference sequence). V lost 1 base and J lost 4, with 13 bases in between. The CDR3: CASSLGGERPTGELFF. The CDR3 nucleotides read TGTGCCAGCAGCTTAGGCGGCGAGCGGCCCACCGGGGAGCTGTTTTTT.